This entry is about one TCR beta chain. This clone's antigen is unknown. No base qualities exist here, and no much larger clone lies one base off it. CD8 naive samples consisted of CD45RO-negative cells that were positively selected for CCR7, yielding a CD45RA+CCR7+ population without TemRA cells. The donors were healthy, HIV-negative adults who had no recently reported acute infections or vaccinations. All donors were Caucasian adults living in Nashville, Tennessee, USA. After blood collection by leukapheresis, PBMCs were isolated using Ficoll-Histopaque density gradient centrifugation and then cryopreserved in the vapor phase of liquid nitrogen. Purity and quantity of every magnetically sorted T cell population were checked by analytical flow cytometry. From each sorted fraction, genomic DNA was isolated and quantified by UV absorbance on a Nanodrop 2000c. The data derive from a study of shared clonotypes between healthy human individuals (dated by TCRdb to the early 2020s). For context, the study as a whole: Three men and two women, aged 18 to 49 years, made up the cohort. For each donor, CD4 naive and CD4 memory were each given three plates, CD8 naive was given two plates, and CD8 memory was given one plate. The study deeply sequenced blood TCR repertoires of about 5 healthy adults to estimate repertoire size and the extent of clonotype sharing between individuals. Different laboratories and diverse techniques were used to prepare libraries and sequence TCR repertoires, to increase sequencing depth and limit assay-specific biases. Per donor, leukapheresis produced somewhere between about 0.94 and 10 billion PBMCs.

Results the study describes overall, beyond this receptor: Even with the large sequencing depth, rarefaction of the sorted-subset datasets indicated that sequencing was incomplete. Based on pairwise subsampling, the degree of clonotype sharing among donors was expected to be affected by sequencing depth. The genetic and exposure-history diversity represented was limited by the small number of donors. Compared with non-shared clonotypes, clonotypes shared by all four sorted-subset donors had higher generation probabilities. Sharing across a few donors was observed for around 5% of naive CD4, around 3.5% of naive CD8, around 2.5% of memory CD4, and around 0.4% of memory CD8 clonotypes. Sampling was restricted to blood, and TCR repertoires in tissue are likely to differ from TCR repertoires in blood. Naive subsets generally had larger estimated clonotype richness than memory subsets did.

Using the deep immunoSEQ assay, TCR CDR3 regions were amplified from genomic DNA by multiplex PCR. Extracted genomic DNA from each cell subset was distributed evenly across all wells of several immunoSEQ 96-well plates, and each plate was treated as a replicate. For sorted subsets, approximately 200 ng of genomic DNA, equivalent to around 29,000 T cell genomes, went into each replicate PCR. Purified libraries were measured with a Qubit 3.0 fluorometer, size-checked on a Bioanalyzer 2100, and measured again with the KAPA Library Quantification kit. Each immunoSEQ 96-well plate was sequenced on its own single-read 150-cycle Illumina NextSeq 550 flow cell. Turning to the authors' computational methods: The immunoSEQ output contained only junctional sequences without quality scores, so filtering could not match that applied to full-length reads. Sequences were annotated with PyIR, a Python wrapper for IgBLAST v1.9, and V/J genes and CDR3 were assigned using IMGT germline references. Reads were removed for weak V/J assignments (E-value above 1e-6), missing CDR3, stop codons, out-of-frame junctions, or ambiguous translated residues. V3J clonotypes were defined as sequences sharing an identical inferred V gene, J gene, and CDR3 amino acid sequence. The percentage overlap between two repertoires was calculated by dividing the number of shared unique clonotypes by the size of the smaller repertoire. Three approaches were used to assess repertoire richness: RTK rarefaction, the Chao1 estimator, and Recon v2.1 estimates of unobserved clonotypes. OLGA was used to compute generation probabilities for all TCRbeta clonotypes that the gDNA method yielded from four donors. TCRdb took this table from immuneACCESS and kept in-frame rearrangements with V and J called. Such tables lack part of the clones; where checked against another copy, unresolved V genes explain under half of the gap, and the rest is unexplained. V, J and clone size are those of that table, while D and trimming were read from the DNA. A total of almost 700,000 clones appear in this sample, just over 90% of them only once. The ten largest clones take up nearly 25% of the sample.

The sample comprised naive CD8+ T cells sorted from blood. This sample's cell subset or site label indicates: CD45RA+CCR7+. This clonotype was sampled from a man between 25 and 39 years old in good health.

Here is the DNA: TGTGCCGGCCGGGGACTAGCCAGTGAGCAGTTCTTC. Translated, this is CAGRGLASEQFF. The chain employs TRBV28 and TRBJ2-1; 9 bases in between match TRBD2. At the junction V is shortened by 11 bases and J by 9 bases; bases outside the gene matches: 8. The CDR3 covers 12 residues, taking in both the cysteine and the phenylalanine. Of the read, only the CDR3 DNA is kept; its 36 bases are in frame from base 1. The germline V gene supplies CDR1 MDHEN and CDR2 SYDVKM. The variable domain in full, with residues beyond the CDR3 obtained from the reference TRBV28 and TRBJ2-1 genes, is DVKVTQSSRYLVKRTGEKVFLECVQDMDHENMFWYRQDPGLGLRLIYFSYDVKMKEKGDIPEGYSVSREKKERFSLILESASTNQTSMYLCAGRGLASEQFFGPGTRLTVL.